Sequencing of this T cell receptor (beta chain) was carried out in a study of cytomegalovirus exposure and HLA in healthy donors (dated by TCRdb to about 2017). The study in broad terms: In an earlier analysis of roughly 500 of the donors, 276 Gb of sequence data and 95 million to 130 million unique TCR beta sequences from roughly 200 million T cells were reported. An early release covering some 640 HLA-typed donors comprised approximately 290 gigabases of sequencing data and tens of millions of unique TCR sequences. The genetic ancestry cluster associated with self-reported Caucasian donors included 65% to 90% of the approximately 410 genotyped donors. The study aimed to test whether cataloging public T cell receptors could reveal signatures of past pathogen exposure. The T cell repertoires of some 670 subjects were profiled by immunosequencing and related to cytomegalovirus serostatus. In addition to the first cohort of 666 subjects, a separate validation cohort of approximately 130 different subjects was used. High-throughput TCR immunosequencing, statistical association of individual TCRs with disease status, and machine learning were combined to predict cytomegalovirus infection status. A later analysis re-examined previously published TCR beta repertoires from more than 650 donors and added high-resolution HLA genotyping to investigate patterns of TCR occurrence. Rather than using new phenotypic data, the later analysis identified candidate immune exposures from TCR beta sequences and from how often those sequences occurred across donors. An earlier analysis of roughly 600 of the donors used high-throughput TCR beta sequencing to judge whether each TCR beta V gene segment behaved as functional or pseudogenic. Donor age, sex, ethnicity and CMV serostatus were compiled together with the repertoire data. In a later genetic analysis, genome-wide SNP genotypes for about three fifths of the 666 donors were used, and that subset was treated as a discovery cohort. Every discovery cohort repertoire had been produced on one sequencing platform. HLA typing included class I and class II loci at four-digit resolution. The number of typed donors differed by locus: about 620-630 for A, B, C, DRB1 and DQB1; 500 to 550 for DQA1; roughly 600 for DPA1; and about 470 for DPB1. Because of strong linkage in the cohort, roughly five DR-DQ haplotypes were treated as single units for association and clustering. Among around 400 genotyped donors of the cohort, an average of approximately 200,000 unique TCR beta nucleotide sequences was sequenced per donor, of which about 18% were non-productive. The full study reports these points: Roughly uniform sequencing depth across donors was assumed in presence/absence analyses, although this assumption may not hold. Compared with the roughly 710-donor mean, donors in an Asian-associated ancestry cluster had fewer N-insertions in productive TCRs, according to a later genetic analysis. When HLA alleles, especially DR and DQ, strongly co-occurred, attributing TCR associations to individual alleles was difficult. An association between a missense DCLRE1C variant and V-gene and J-gene trimming of TCR beta chains was found in a later genetic analysis and replicated in an independent cohort. Linkage disequilibrium might explain the correlated functional status among segregating V segments, but an unknown experimental factor could not be ruled out. Most TCR sequences were observed very rarely across donors, whereas some public TCRs were present in many individuals. According to a later analysis, parvovirus B19, influenza, CMV and Epstein-Barr virus appeared linked to several top co-occurrence clusters. In a later analysis, HLA-associated TCR beta chains showed more clonal expansion and lower generation probabilities than non-associated chains that were equally common. In a later analysis, TCR association rates were found to vary across HLA loci, with the most associated TCRs seen for DRB1 alleles and the fewest for HLA-C alleles. The authors suggested that the approach could potentially be generalized to other disease states and immunological phenotypes. In vitro tests confirmed that three of the cytomegalovirus-associated TCR beta chains recognize cytomegalovirus antigens. Broadly in line with IMGT annotations, most TCR beta V segments showed up in productive rearrangements about 87% or about 30% of the time in an earlier analysis of 450 to 600 of the donors. Only TCR beta chains were sequenced in this cohort, and the absence of alpha or paired-chain data limited detectable features. A group of highly shared sequence variants was considered likely to be a technical artifact of the sequencing pipeline. Immune exposure information for the cohort was limited to CMV serostatus. At a false discovery rate of 0.05, a later analysis linked 15,000 to 20,000 TCR beta sequences to specific HLA alleles. Because the 87-base-pair reads could not distinguish some IMGT-functional V segments, including TRBV6-2 and TRBV6-3, those segments were excluded. A later analysis found that most CMV-associated TCR beta chains appeared HLA-restricted, with HLA associations seemingly driven largely by CMV exposure. Roughly 15 rarely observed V segments, including chromosome 9 orphons, were excluded from the earlier analysis of approximately 600 of the donors because counts were too low. The classifier was reported to diagnose cytomegalovirus status with high specificity and sensitivity in both the original and validation cohorts. Because HLA typing was unavailable for some donors at each locus, only the typed subset was used in association tests. A further reported finding was that TCR beta sequences accurately predicted the HLA-A and HLA-B alleles for most subjects in the first cohort. The study listed 164 TCR beta chains as associated with cytomegalovirus.

The cohort was made up of approximately 670 healthy bone marrow donors. At the time of sampling, every cohort member was nominally healthy, though immune exposures that went unrecorded were likely present. The donor was CMV seronegative and belonged to the group of over 350 seronegative cohort members. Each donor provided a peripheral blood sample, and peripheral blood mononuclear cells were used for TCR beta sequencing. The Qiagen DNeasy Blood Extraction Kit was used to extract genomic DNA from the blood cell samples. Reading from cysteine to phenylalanine, the CDR3 counts 14 amino acids. Here the CDR3 DNA is all that survives: 42 bases in frame from base 1. Trimming leaves V shorter by 4 bases and J shorter by 5 bases, with the junction holding 6 bases beyond the gene matches. Looking up the germline V gene yields CDR1 SGHRS and CDR2 YFSETQ. Remarks on this clone: Its antigen target is currently unknown. No quality values exist for individual bases; no much larger clone is one base distant.

The method behind the library was the immunoSEQ multiplex PCR assay. For the multiplex PCR, a mixture combining 60 forward primers for TCR Vbeta segments and 13 reverse primers for TCR Jbeta segments was used. The CDR3 region of rearranged TCR beta genes was amplified from genomic DNA by a multiplex PCR assay. The Illumina HiSeq System was used to sequence the amplified TCR beta libraries as 87-base-pair reads. The study's processing was this. A later analysis counted tens of millions of unique TCR beta chains across the 600 to 850 repertoires, and 10 million to 11 million of these chains were shared by at least two donors. Raw reads were error-corrected and collapsed into unique sequences by a nearest-neighbor algorithm in which closely related sequences were merged to remove PCR and sequencing errors. V, D and J gene segments were assigned by aligning CDR3 sequences to IMGT reference sequences. Each retained sequence needed at least a six-nucleotide match to both a V gene segment and a J gene segment. A rearrangement was called productive if the CDR3 had no stop codons and remained in frame with V and J, and every other rearrangement was called non-productive. Following IMGT convention, CDR3 was defined as the stretch from the second conserved V-encoded cysteine up to the conserved J-encoded phenylalanine. Sequences without an unambiguous match to a single V gene segment were excluded from the earlier analysis of almost 600 of the donors. In an earlier analysis of around 590 of the donors, a V segment was called functional when productive rearrangements were above 56.7%, and segregating when the standard deviation between donors exceeded 5%. To diagnose cytomegalovirus status from the catalog of TCR beta chain sequences, a statistical classification framework was built. A later analysis assigned V and J genes by comparing TCR nucleotide sequences with IMGT/GENE-DB human TR gene sequences. The TCRdist pipeline was used in a later analysis to assign CDR3 sequences and most-parsimonious VDJ recombination scenarios. In a later analysis, every TCR beta chain was defined by the combination of its CDR3 amino acid sequence and its V-gene family, and reads without a unique V-gene family were dropped. In a later analysis, around 600 highly shared, low-generation-probability nucleotide sequences were removed to address suspected cross-contamination and a sequencing artifact. A later analysis calculated a clonal expansion index for each public chain from normalized within-repertoire ranks of inferred template counts. In a later analysis, generation probabilities were computed with a VDJ recombination model fitted to out-of-frame rearrangements, and the resulting probabilities were checked against IGoR. In a later analysis, TCR-TCR, TCR-HLA and TCR-CMV co-occurrence was scored with hypergeometric tests, and a repertoire-size bias correction was applied to TCR pairs. In a later analysis, false discovery rates were estimated by permuting HLA or CMV assignments 20 times. A later analysis grouped co-occurring TCRs with DBSCAN, adding TCRdist sequence similarity when clustering within HLA-allele-positive subsets. Co-occurrence clustering excluded repertoires with fewer than 30,000 or more than 120,000 public chains, plus five with anomalous nucleotide sharing. Sourced from immuneACCESS, this table was stored by TCRdb with only in-frame sequences that have V and J called. A share of the clones is absent; for the studies checked, an unresolved V gene accounts for under half, and the remainder has no known explanation. V and J calls and clone size are as listed in that table; D and trimming were resolved from the DNA. The sample data list under 150,000 clones, and 78% of these were observed just once. The ten largest clones take up roughly 1.9% of the sample.

Material: PBMCs. The origin of this receptor is a woman in her thirties or forties in good health and CMV-seronegative. The chain links TRBV5-1 with TRBJ2-7, with 10 central nucleotides matching TRBD1. The CDR3 has the sequence CASSIRQGADEQYF. The sequenced DNA is TGCGCCAGCAGCATTCGACAGGGGGCTGACGAGCAGTACTTC.